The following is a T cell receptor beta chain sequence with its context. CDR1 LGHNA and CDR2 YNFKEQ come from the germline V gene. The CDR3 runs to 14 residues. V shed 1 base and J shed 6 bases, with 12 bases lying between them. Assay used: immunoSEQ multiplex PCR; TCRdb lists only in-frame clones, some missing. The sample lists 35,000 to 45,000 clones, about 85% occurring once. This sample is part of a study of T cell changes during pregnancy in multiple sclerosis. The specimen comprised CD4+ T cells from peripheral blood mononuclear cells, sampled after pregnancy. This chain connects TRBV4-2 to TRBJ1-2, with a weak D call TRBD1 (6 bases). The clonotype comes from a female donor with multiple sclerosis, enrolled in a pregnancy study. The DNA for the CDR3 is TGTGCCAGCAGCCAAGCGGGCAGGGGTGATGGCTACACCTTC. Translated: CASSQAGRGDGYTF.